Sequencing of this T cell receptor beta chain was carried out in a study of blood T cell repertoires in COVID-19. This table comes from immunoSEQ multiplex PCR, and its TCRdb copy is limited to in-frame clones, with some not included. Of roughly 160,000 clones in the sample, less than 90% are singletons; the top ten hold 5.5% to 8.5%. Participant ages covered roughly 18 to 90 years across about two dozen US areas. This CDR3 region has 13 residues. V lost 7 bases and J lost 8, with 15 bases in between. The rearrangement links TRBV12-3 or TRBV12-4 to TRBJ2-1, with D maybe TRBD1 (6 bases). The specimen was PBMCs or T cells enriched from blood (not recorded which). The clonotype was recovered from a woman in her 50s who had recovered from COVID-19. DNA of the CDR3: TGTGCCAGCAACGAAAGGGGGTCCCATGAGCAGTTCTTC. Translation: CASNERGSHEQFF.